The rows below give T cell receptor beta chains drawn from one sample of a study of blood T cell repertoires in COVID-19. Clones were sequenced by immunoSEQ multiplex PCR, and TCRdb holds only the in-frame ones, with some missing. There are a few hundred thousand clones in the sample; around 88% occur only once, and more than 6.5% lies in the top ten. Sequenced sample: peripheral blood. These receptors all come from a woman aged 25 to 39 who had recovered from COVID-19. CDR3s include the opening cysteine and the closing phenylalanine or tryptophan. A D gene is named only where the DNA matches it firmly.

j_gene: TRBJ2-7
v_gene: TRBV15
d_gene: TRBD1
CDR3nt: TGTGCCACCAGCAGGGGGACAGGGAGGGACGAGCAGTACTTC
CDR3aa: CATSRGTGRDEQYF

j_gene: TRBJ2-3
v_gene: TRBV7-2
d_gene: TRBD2
CDR3nt: TGTGCCAGCAGCATTAGCGGGTACACAGATACGCAGTATTTT
CDR3aa: CASSISGYTDTQYF

j_gene: TRBJ1-4
v_gene: TRBV7-9
d_gene: TRBD1
CDR3nt: TGTGCCAGCAGCGGACAGGGGTATGATGAAAAACTGTTTTTT
CDR3aa: CASSGQGYDEKLFF

j_gene: TRBJ2-2
v_gene: TRBV2
d_gene: -
CDR3nt: TGTGCCAGCAGTGTCATCTCGGGCACCGGGGAGCTGTTTTTT
CDR3aa: CASSVISGTGELFF

j_gene: TRBJ1-2
v_gene: TRBV3-1/TRBV3-2
d_gene: TRBD1
CDR3nt: TGTGCCAGCAGCTCCCGGACAGGGGTGGACTATGGCTACACCTTC
CDR3aa: CASSSRTGVDYGYTF

j_gene: TRBJ1-5
v_gene: TRBV7-4
d_gene: TRBD1
CDR3nt: TGTGCCAGCAGCTTGGGACAGGGGGTCAATCAGCCCCAGCATTTT
CDR3aa: CASSLGQGVNQPQHF

j_gene: TRBJ1-5
v_gene: TRBV18
d_gene: -
CDR3nt: TGTGCCAGCTCACCGGGTACAGGCAACAATCAGCCCCAGCATTTT
CDR3aa: CASSPGTGNNQPQHF

j_gene: TRBJ1-5
v_gene: TRBV2
d_gene: TRBD1
CDR3nt: TGTGCCAGCAGCCAGACAGGGCGGGATCAGCCCCAGCATTTT
CDR3aa: CASSQTGRDQPQHF

j_gene: TRBJ2-1
v_gene: TRBV19
d_gene: -
CDR3nt: TGCTCAGTCGGGGTGAATGAGCAGTTCTTC
CDR3aa: CSVGVNEQFF

j_gene: TRBJ1-2
v_gene: TRBV10-3
d_gene: TRBD1
CDR3nt: TGTGCCACCGGACAAGACAGGGACCAAGGCTACACCTTC
CDR3aa: CATGQDRDQGYTF

j_gene: TRBJ1-1
v_gene: TRBV5-4
d_gene: -
CDR3nt: TGTGCCAGCAGGGGGGGCACTGAAGCTTTCTTT
CDR3aa: CASRGGTEAFF

j_gene: TRBJ2-7
v_gene: TRBV30
d_gene: -
CDR3nt: TGTGCCTGGAGTGTACGGACATCCTACGAGCAGTACTTC
CDR3aa: CAWSVRTSYEQYF

j_gene: TRBJ1-6
v_gene: TRBV14
d_gene: -
CDR3nt: TGTGCCAGCAGCCAACAGGTTTATAATTCACCCCTCCACTTT
CDR3aa: CASSQQVYNSPLHF

j_gene: TRBJ1-2
v_gene: TRBV28
d_gene: TRBD1
CDR3nt: TGTGCCAGCAGTCCCCCCGGACAGGGGACGGGTCGTTGCACCTTC
CDR3aa: CASSPPGQGTGRCTF

j_gene: TRBJ1-2
v_gene: TRBV24-1
d_gene: -
CDR3nt: TGTGCCACCAGTAAAAAACAGGGTATCTATGGCTACACCTTC
CDR3aa: CATSKKQGIYGYTF

j_gene: TRBJ1-4
v_gene: TRBV5-4
d_gene: TRBD1
CDR3nt: TGTGCCAGCAGCTTGAAGGGACAGGGAGGTGAAAAACTGTTTTTT
CDR3aa: CASSLKGQGGEKLFF

j_gene: TRBJ2-2
v_gene: TRBV29-1
d_gene: -
CDR3nt: TGCAGCGTTCTCCCGCAGGGTAGAGGCACCGGGGAGCTGTTTTTT
CDR3aa: CSVLPQGRGTGELFF

j_gene: TRBJ2-7
v_gene: TRBV10-2
d_gene: -
CDR3nt: TGCGCCAGCAGTGATGGCGGGGTTGGTTTCGAGCAGTACTTC
CDR3aa: CASSDGGVGFEQYF

j_gene: TRBJ1-3
v_gene: TRBV28
d_gene: TRBD1
CDR3nt: TGTGCCACCCGACAGGGGGCCGAAGACACCATATATTTT
CDR3aa: CATRQGAEDTIYF

j_gene: TRBJ1-4
v_gene: TRBV11-2
d_gene: TRBD1
CDR3nt: TGTGCCAGCAGCACGGGACAGGGCGGGGAAAAACTGTTTTTT
CDR3aa: CASSTGQGGEKLFF

j_gene: TRBJ2-1
v_gene: TRBV28
d_gene: -
CDR3nt: TGTGCCAGCAGTGGTACCCCTAACAATGAGCAGTTCTTC
CDR3aa: CASSGTPNNEQFF

j_gene: TRBJ2-2
v_gene: TRBV9
d_gene: -
CDR3nt: TGTGCCAGCAGCCTTCGAGGAGTGAACACCGGGGAGCTGTTTTTT
CDR3aa: CASSLRGVNTGELFF

j_gene: TRBJ1-4
v_gene: TRBV24-1
d_gene: TRBD1
CDR3nt: TGTGCCACCAGTGATACCACCGGGACAGGGTATGAAAAACTGTTTTTT
CDR3aa: CATSDTTGTGYEKLFF

j_gene: TRBJ2-6
v_gene: TRBV9
d_gene: TRBD1
CDR3nt: TGTGCCAGCAGCGTAAGGGACAGCGGAAGTTCTGGGGCCAACGTCCTGACTTTC
CDR3aa: CASSVRDSGSSGANVLTF